These 10 T cell receptor beta chains came from one sample sequenced in a study of T cells in Graves' hyperthyroidism and ophthalmopathy. RNA transcripts yielded amplified TCR beta CDR3 regions. The study used the HTBI primer set for a first-round RT-PCR of the TCR CDR3. TCRdb re-analysed the multiplex PCR reads in MiXCR, keeping a single row per CDR3 protein. The sample lists hundreds of thousands of distinct CDR3 sequences, around 21% occurring once. Material: blood. The receptors shown here come from a man aged 25-40 years with Graves' ophthalmopathy.

This clonotype has just a few counts. The CDR3: CASRARGTSGGSGGTQYF. DNA of the CDR3: TGTGCCAGCAGGGCCCGAGGGACTAGCGGTGGAAGTGGGGGGACCCAGTACTTC. The rearrangement links TRBV2 to TRBJ2-5, with TRBD2 matching over 11 bases. The germline CDR1 and CDR2 sequences are SNHLY and FYNNEI. J lost 7 bases, V lost 6 bases, and 19 bases had no gene match. The CDR3 extends over 18 amino acids.

V is TRBV6-2 or TRBV6-3 and J is TRBJ2-1; 8 nucleotides align to TRBD2. V was pared by 4 bases and J by 7 bases, with 12 bases of the junction left unmatched. CDR3 length equals 16 residues. The V gene's germline CDR1 is MNHEY and CDR2 SVGEGT. The CDR3 region has the DNA TGTGCCAGCAGTTCGGGGGGGGTAGCGGGGAGAAATGAGCAGTTCTTC. It specifies CASSSGGVAGRNEQFF.

The V gene is TRBV7-3, the J gene TRBJ2-2; D gene ambiguous. CDR1 and CDR2 from the germline V gene are SGHTA and FQGTGA. CDR3 length: 10 residues. V was pared by 7 bases and J by 7 bases, with 4 bases between. This chain's CDR3 is CASNLGELFF. The CDR3 DNA follows: TGTGCCAGCAACCTCGGGGAGCTGTTTTTT.

A remark on this clonotype: A read error may produce the germline difference seen at one junction end. J is TRBJ1-1 and V is TRBV12-3 or TRBV12-4; D might be TRBD1 (6 bases). The CDR3 loop spans 14 amino acids. The CDR3 sequence: CASSLGQVGTEALF. The CDR3 region has the DNA TGTGCCAGCAGTTTAGGACAGGTGGGCACTGAAGCTTTATTT.

A few counts support this clonotype. The chain combines TRBV10-1 with TRBJ2-7; weak D call: TRBD1 (7 bases). This CDR3 region has 15 residues. Trimming removed 4 bases at V and 2 bases at J, with 15 bases between. Germline CDR1 is WNHNN and CDR2 is SYGVQD (reference sequence). The CDR3 sequence is CASSADREAPYEQYF. The CDR3 bases are TGCGCCAGCAGTGCTGACAGGGAGGCTCCCTACGAGCAGTACTTC.

This clonotype was seen ten or more times. The rearrangement uses TRBV2 and TRBJ2-7; 12 nucleotides agree with TRBD2. Trimming cost V 6 bases and J 2 bases; bases outside gene matches: 2. The CDR3 consists of 14 residues. CDR1 and CDR2 from the germline V gene are SNHLY and FYNNEI. CDR3 loop: CASRLAGGPYEQYF. CDR3 coding DNA: TGTGCCAGCAGGCTAGCGGGAGGGCCCTACGAGCAGTACTTC.

This chain connects TRBV7-9 to TRBJ2-7, with no clear D. CDR1 SEHNR and CDR2 FQNEAQ come from the germline V gene (reference sequence). V was trimmed by 0 bases and J by 0 bases, leaving 12 bases between them. The CDR3 sequence is 16 residues long. The CDR3 region has the DNA TGTGCCAGCAGCTTAGCGCAAGGCCCCACCTCCTACGAGCAGTACTTC. Protein sequence: CASSLAQGPTSYEQYF.

In its sample, this clonotype was seen many times. CDR3 DNA: TGTGCCAGCAGCCGGGACAGAAGCATCAATGAAGCTTTCTTT. The encoded protein is CASSRDRSINEAFF. V and J are TRBV7-3 and TRBJ1-1; 7 bases agree with TRBD1. CDR3 length: 14 residues. The germline V gene has CDR1 SGHTA and CDR2 FQGTGA. The J segment lost 7 bases and the V segment lost 5 bases, leaving 10 bases of the junction unmatched.

In DNA form, the CDR3 reads TGTGCCAGCAGCTTAGGACCAGGGAGCGGGAGGGCCGGCGAGCAGTACTTC. Translation: CASSLGPGSGRAGEQYF. The rearrangement uses TRBV13 and TRBJ2-7, with TRBD2 matching 10 bases. Losses at the gene ends were 0 bases for V and 6 bases for J; bases not matched to a gene: 11. This CDR3 has 17 amino acids. Per the germline V gene, CDR1 is PRHDT and CDR2 is FYEKMQ (reference sequence).

The rearrangement joins TRBV18 to TRBJ1-2, with TRBD1 matching over 7 bases. The V segment lost 2 bases and the J segment 1 base; nucleotides outside the gene matches: 7. Germline CDR1 is KGHSH and CDR2 is LQKENI. This CDR3 contains 16 residues. The CDR3 region has the DNA TGTGCCAGCTCACCAGGGACAGATTCATTTAACTATGGCTACACCTTC. Protein sequence: CASSPGTDSFNYGYTF.